This T cell receptor beta chain was retrieved from a study of cytomegalovirus exposure and HLA in healthy donors. General study points: Analysis performed later found about 18,000 TCR beta sequences associated with HLA alleles at 0.05 false discovery rate.

As concerns this clone: Its antigen is undetermined.

A multiplex PCR was run with 60 Vbeta primers and 13 Jbeta primers. This table comes from immunoSEQ multiplex PCR, and its TCRdb copy is limited to in-frame clones, with some not included. The sample lists about 180,000 clones, 60% to 85% occurring once. Sequencing input: PBMCs. The clonotype comes from a man aged 35 to 55 in good health and CMV-seronegative.

The CDR3 protein is CASSFLGQGASYGYTF. The CDR3 region has the DNA TGTGCCAGCAGCTTCCTAGGGCAGGGGGCATCCTATGGCTACACCTTC. V and J are TRBV7-2 and TRBJ1-2; TRBD1 matches 8 bases. Germline CDR1 SGHTA, CDR2 FQGNSA. CDR3 size: 16 residues. V was clipped by 3 bases and J by 4 bases; unmatched bases: 10.